A selection of T cell receptor beta chains follows, all from one sample in a study of T cell responses to AZD1222 COVID-19 vaccine. Clones were sequenced by immunoSEQ multiplex PCR, and TCRdb holds only the in-frame ones, with some missing. This sample has more than 95,000 clones, with about 90% found just once. The sequencing here drew on peripheral blood, taken on day 0 of AZD1222 vaccination. The source is an adult in good health. CDR3s include the opening cysteine and the closing phenylalanine or tryptophan. A D gene is named only where the DNA matches it firmly. Only some rows state a clone size, as once, few, many or a class for expanded clones.

d_gene | j_gene | abundance | v_gene | CDR3aa | CDR3nt
TRBD1 | TRBJ2-7 | once | TRBV15 | CATSRQDRSYEQYF | TGTGCCACCAGCAGGCAGGACAGGTCGTACGAGCAGTACTTC
NA | TRBJ2-7 | few | TRBV27 | CASSSTSAKQYF | TGTGCCAGCAGTTCTACTAGTGCGAAGCAGTACTTC
NA | TRBJ2-7 | NA | TRBV5-1 | CASSFMSGGGYEQYF | TGCGCCAGCAGCTTTATGTCAGGGGGAGGCTACGAGCAGTACTTC
TRBD1 | TRBJ1-6 | NA | TRBV9 | CASSAGTGGVPLHF | TGTGCCAGCAGCGCCGGGACAGGGGGTGTCCCCCTCCACTTT
TRBD1 | TRBJ1-6 | NA | TRBV28 | CASSLFNRGLSYNSPLHF | TGTGCCAGCAGTTTGTTCAACAGGGGCCTCTCCTATAATTCACCCCTCCACTTT
TRBD1 | TRBJ1-6 | NA | TRBV20-1 | CSASFQGAGNSPLHF | TGCAGTGCTAGTTTTCAGGGGGCGGGTAATTCACCCCTCCACTTT
TRBD1 | TRBJ2-7 | NA | TRBV28 | CASNAPGQTYYEQYF | TGTGCCAGCAACGCCCCGGGACAGACCTACTACGAGCAGTACTTC
NA | TRBJ1-2 | NA | TRBV3-1/TRBV3-2 | CASTAGYGYTF | TGTGCCAGCACTGCTGGCTATGGCTACACCTTC
NA | TRBJ1-6 | NA | TRBV6-5 | CASSKNPRSPLHF | TGTGCCAGCAGTAAGAATCCTCGGTCACCCCTCCACTTT
NA | TRBJ2-7 | NA | TRBV7-9 | CASSPGYEQYF | TGTGCCAGCAGCCCAGGCTACGAGCAGTACTTC
NA | TRBJ1-1 | NA | TRBV2 | CASRPQTAGATEAFF | TGTGCCAGCAGGCCCCAAACAGCGGGGGCCACTGAAGCTTTCTTT
TRBD2 | TRBJ2-3 | NA | TRBV6-4 | CASSRTSGSDTQYF | TGTGCCAGCAGTAGGACTAGCGGGAGCGATACGCAGTATTTT
TRBD2 | TRBJ2-7 | NA | TRBV7-8 | CASSQGRLALLYEQYF | TGTGCCAGCAGCCAGGGGAGACTAGCGTTACTCTACGAGCAGTACTTC
NA | TRBJ1-4 | once | TRBV28 | CASTPGTHFGGEKLFF | TGTGCCAGCACCCCCGGGACCCACTTTGGAGGCGAAAAACTGTTTTTT
NA | TRBJ2-7 | NA | TRBV12-3/TRBV12-4 | CASSLTHEQYF | TGTGCCAGCAGCCTTACCCACGAGCAGTACTTC
TRBD1 | TRBJ2-5 | NA | TRBV29-1 | CSVVPQQGGRETQYF | TGCAGCGTTGTCCCTCAGCAAGGGGGCAGGGAGACCCAGTACTTC
TRBD1 | TRBJ2-2 | NA | TRBV11-2 | CASSSRTGMGTGELFF | TGTGCCAGCAGCTCTCGGACAGGGATGGGCACCGGGGAGCTGTTTTTT
NA | TRBJ2-3 | NA | TRBV9 | CASSVGNLDIAQYF | TGTGCCAGCAGCGTAGGAAATCTAGACATTGCGCAGTATTTT
NA | TRBJ2-3 | NA | TRBV7-8 | CASSPSLATDTQYF | TGTGCCAGCAGCCCCTCACTAGCCACAGATACGCAGTATTTT
NA | TRBJ1-2 | NA | TRBV30 | CAWSVGQSAGYTF | TGTGCCTGGAGCGTGGGACAATCCGCGGGCTACACCTTC
NA | TRBJ2-7 | NA | TRBV5-1 | CASSADANVDEQYF | TGCGCCAGCAGCGCGGACGCGAATGTCGACGAGCAGTACTTC
NA | TRBJ2-1 | NA | TRBV12-3/TRBV12-4 | CASRTYYNEQFF | TGTGCCAGCAGAACATACTACAATGAGCAGTTCTTC
NA | TRBJ1-1 | NA | TRBV11-3 | CASSLEMTVPRTEAFF | TGTGCCAGCAGCTTAGAGATGACAGTCCCGAGAACTGAAGCTTTCTTT
NA | TRBJ1-4 | once | TRBV9 | CASSVSWGAGEKLFF | TGTGCCAGCAGCGTCAGTTGGGGGGCAGGTGAAAAACTGTTTTTT
NA | TRBJ2-1 | NA | TRBV7-3 | CASSLSVGGGLDNEQFF | TGTGCCAGCAGCTTAAGTGTTGGGGGCGGGCTTGACAATGAGCAGTTCTTC
NA | TRBJ1-6 | NA | TRBV6-5 | CASSYLRSPLHF | TGTGCCAGCAGTTACTTGAGATCACCCCTCCACTTT
NA | TRBJ2-1 | NA | TRBV27 | CASSLVRGANEQFF | TGTGCCAGCAGTTTAGTCAGGGGCGCGAATGAGCAGTTCTTC
TRBD1 | TRBJ1-3 | NA | TRBV18 | CASSEDRSYGNTIYF | TGTGCCAGCTCAGAGGACAGGAGTTACGGAAACACCATATATTTT
NA | TRBJ1-4 | NA | TRBV30 | CALNAGSWGKLFF | TGTGCCTTAAACGCCGGGTCGTGGGGAAAACTGTTTTTT
NA | TRBJ1-6 | NA | TRBV20-1 | CSASPGGVTPLHF | TGCAGTGCTAGTCCGGGGGGCGTGACACCCCTCCACTTT
NA | TRBJ2-3 | NA | TRBV5-1 | CASSTGGTDTQYF | TGCGCCAGCAGTACCGGAGGCACAGATACGCAGTATTTT
TRBD2 | TRBJ2-7 | once | TRBV28 | CASRGLAGGYEQYF | TGTGCCAGCAGGGGACTAGCGGGGGGCTACGAGCAGTACTTC
NA | TRBJ1-2 | NA | TRBV7-3 | CASSPARNYGYTF | TGTGCCAGCAGCCCGGCCAGGAACTATGGCTACACCTTC
TRBD1 | TRBJ1-6 | NA | TRBV5-4 | CASSSEGQGRSPLHF | TGTGCCAGCAGCTCGGAGGGACAGGGTCGATCACCCCTCCACTTT
NA | TRBJ1-4 | many | TRBV5-4 | CASSLVPSEKLFF | TGTGCCAGCAGCTTGGTACCGTCGGAAAAACTGTTTTTT